This T cell receptor (beta chain) was sequenced for a study of CD8 T cells in ankylosing spondylitis. Study results and caveats: Characteristic of ankylosing spondylitis blood, it appeared, was a TCR beta motif comprising 7 to 9 highly homologous variants. CD8+ disease-linked clones were present at relatively low frequencies in blood.

This clonotype was found many times. What it binds is not known. Trimming shortened V by 4 bases and J by 6 bases, and 13 bases separated the two germline ends. Germline loops: CDR1 SQVTM, CDR2 ANQGSEA. The CDR3 consists of 13 residues. TCRdb reprocessed the 5' RACE reads with MiXCR, giving one entry per CDR3 protein. Of tens of thousands of distinct CDR3 sequences in the sample, approximately 9.6% are singletons; the top ten hold about a third. Sequenced: blood, either unsorted or a sorted T cell fraction (not recorded which). This TCR was recovered from a male donor with ankylosing spondylitis. J is TRBJ2-1 and V is TRBV29-1; D assignment may be TRBD1 or TRBD2 (6 bases each). CDR3 sequence reads: CSVGPGEANEQFF. The CDR3 DNA sequence: TGCAGCGTTGGGCCAGGGGAGGCCAATGAGCAGTTCTTC.